This TCR beta chain is drawn from a study of T-cell reconstitution after alpha-beta-depleted transplantation in children. Overall study results and limits: The high TCRbeta diversity at day 60 in some patients came from surviving recipient T cells and thymic progenitors.

The CDR3 totals 16 residues. CDR1 is SGHTS, CDR2 YDEGEE, per germline. The V and J ends lost 2 bases and 3 bases respectively, with 15 bases between them. Unique molecular identifiers tagged the TCRbeta library. TCRdb itself ran the PCR reads through MiXCR, one entry per CDR3 protein. The sample gives 350,000 to 500,000 distinct CDR3 sequences, roughly two fifths of which show up once; 27% is in the top ten. With respect to this clonotype: Its antigen is not identified.

The genes are TRBV5-8 and TRBJ2-1, with D possibly TRBD2 on 6 matching bases. The starting material was PBMCs, obtained before TCRalphabeta/CD19-depleted stem cell transplant. The clonotype comes from a girl under 10 years old with aplastic anemia, due to receive a stem cell transplant. CDR3 residues: CASSFGSGIHYNEQFF. The CDR3 region has the DNA TGTGCCAGCAGCTTCGGTAGCGGCATCCACTACAATGAGCAGTTCTTC.